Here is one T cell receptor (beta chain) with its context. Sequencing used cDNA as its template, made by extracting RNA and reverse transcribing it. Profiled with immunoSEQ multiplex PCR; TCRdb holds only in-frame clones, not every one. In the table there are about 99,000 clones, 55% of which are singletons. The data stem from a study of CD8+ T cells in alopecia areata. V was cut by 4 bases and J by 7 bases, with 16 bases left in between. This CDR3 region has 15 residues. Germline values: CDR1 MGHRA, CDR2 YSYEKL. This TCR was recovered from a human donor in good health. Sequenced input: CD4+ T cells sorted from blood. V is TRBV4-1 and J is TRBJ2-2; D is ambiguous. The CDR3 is CASSLVPGRNGELFF. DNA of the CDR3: TGCGCCAGCAGCCTAGTCCCGGGTCGTAACGGGGAGCTGTTTTTT.